This entry lists 24 T cell receptor beta chains sequenced from one sample in a study. TCRdb used MiXCR to reprocess the 5' RACE reads, holding one entry per CDR3 protein. This sample has tens of thousands of distinct CDR3 sequences, with less than 25% found just once. The sorted Tregs were CD4+CD25+CD127-/low cells. Sequences were obtained from Tregs sorted from blood. These receptors came from a female donor with breast cancer.

This clonotype is labeled medium-sized. The rearrangement links TRBV24-1 to TRBJ2-5; 13 bases map to TRBD2. This CDR3 contains 15 residues. Germline CDR1 reads KGHDR; CDR2 reads SFDVKD. Trimming at V came to 4 bases and at J to 5 bases, leaving 3 bases not matched to a gene. CDR3 DNA: TGTGCCACCAGTGAGGGACTAGCGGGATTGGAGACCCAGTACTTC. As protein: CATSEGLAGLETQYF.

This clonotype was seen more than once but under ten times. This chain links TRBV20-1 with TRBJ2-7; D is possibly TRBD2 (6 bases). This CDR3 contains 12 residues. V was pared by 5 bases and J by 3 bases, with 11 bases between. CDR1 and CDR2 (germline): DFQATT, SNEGSKA (reference sequence). The CDR3 DNA reads as TGCAGTGCTGTCGGGGGACGCTACGAGCAGTACTTC. Translation gives CSAVGGRYEQYF.

On this clonotype itself: The junction departs from the called germline gene at one end, perhaps through a read error. The genes are TRBV12-3 or TRBV12-4 and TRBJ1-2, with D perhaps matching TRBD1 (5 bases). The CDR3 contains 15 residues. The CDR3 sequence is CAGSRARGINYGYTF. As DNA, the CDR3 is TGTGCCGGCAGTCGGGCCCGGGGGATAAACTATGGCTACACCTTC.

This clonotype was counted a few times. With a much larger clone just one base away, this may be a read error. No conserved phenylalanine or tryptophan is present at the end of the CDR3, so a read error is the likely explanation. The chain links TRBV4-2 to TRBJ1-1, with a tentative D call TRBD1 (6 bases). V was clipped by 4 bases and J by 1 base, with 10 bases between them. Germline V CDR1 and CDR2: LGHNA, YNFKEQ. The CDR3 loop spans 14 amino acids. CDR3 bases: TGTGCCAGCAGCCGAACACAGGGGAACACTGAAGCTTTCCTT. Translation: CASSRTQGNTEAFL.

This clonotype was detected a few times. This chain connects TRBV12-3 or TRBV12-4 to TRBJ1-1; no reliable D call. This CDR3 comprises 15 residues. The germline V and J ends were trimmed by 5 bases and 0 bases, with 13 bases remaining between them. CDR3 amino acids: CASSPDTVVNTEAFF. CDR3 DNA: TGTGCCAGCAGTCCAGACACCGTCGTGAACACTGAAGCTTTCTTT.

The table lists this clonotype with many counts. The chain employs TRBV10-1 and TRBJ2-2, with TRBD1 identical over 7 bases. The trim removed 4 bases at V and 1 base at J, leaving 0 bases unmatched. CDR1 is WNHNN and CDR2 is SYGVQD in the germline V gene (reference sequence). The CDR3 loop spans 14 amino acids. The CDR3 DNA follows: TGCGCCAGCAGTGGACAGGGGAACACCGGGGAGCTGTTTTTT. Protein product: CASSGQGNTGELFF.

Comments on this clonotype: The junction differs from germline at one of its ends, possibly a read error. The chain combines TRBV5-4 with TRBJ2-1, with D maybe TRBD2 (5 bases). The CDR3 loop spans 16 amino acids. Germline CDR1 SGHNT, CDR2 YYREEE (reference sequence). CDR3 nucleotide sequence: TGTGCCAGCAGGGCCGATCTGGAGGAGGTTTGGAATGGGCAGTTCTTC. Protein product: CASRADLEEVWNGQFF.

This clonotype has a handful of counts. This chain joins TRBV5-1 and TRBJ2-4; either TRBD1 or TRBD2 may fit D (5 bases each). V lost 2 bases to trimming and J lost 6 bases, with 15 bases between them. The V gene's germline CDR1 is SGHRS and CDR2 YFSETQ. The CDR3 is 15 amino acids. CDR3 DNA: TGCGCCAGCAGCTTATCGGGACCAGGTCGAAACATTCAGTACTTC. This gives the protein CASSLSGPGRNIQYF. The full variable domain, rest sourced from reference TRBV5-1 and TRBJ2-4, is KAGVTQTPRYLIKTRGQQVTLSCSPISGHRSVSWYQQTPGQGLQFLFEYFSETQRNKGNFPGRFSGRQFSNSRSEMNVSTLELGDSALYLCASSLSGPGRNIQYFGAGTRLSVL.

The chain combines TRBV12-3 or TRBV12-4 with TRBJ1-1; 8 nucleotides align to TRBD1. After removal of 5 bases from V and 0 bases from J, the junction contained 11 bases not matched to a gene. The CDR3 contains 17 residues. The CDR3 DNA follows: TGTGCCAGCAGTATGCCTCAGGGGGCTGGGATGAACACTGAAGCTTTCTTT. Protein product: CASSMPQGAGMNTEAFF.

This clonotype has more than one count but fewer than ten. This chain joins TRBV28 and TRBJ1-4; TRBD1 matches at 7 bases. The CDR3 covers 15 residues. Losses at the gene ends were 5 bases for V and 3 bases for J; bases not matched to a gene: 6. Germline values: CDR1 MDHEN, CDR2 SYDVKM. In DNA form, the CDR3 reads TGTGCCAGCAGTGCAGCCGGGACAGCTAATGAAAAACTGTTTTTT. This gives the protein CASSAAGTANEKLFF.

Details on this clonotype: A much larger clone differs from this one at a single base, so this may be a read error. The V and J genes are TRBV28 and TRBJ2-3; D could derive from TRBD1 or TRBD2 (5 bases each). This CDR3 contains 16 residues. CDR1 and CDR2 (germline): MDHEN, SYDVKM. Between the trimmed V and J ends, which lost 8 bases and 0 bases, there was a span of 18 bases. CDR3 sequence (DNA): TGTGCCAGCGCCCTTGTCCGGGGCTCTAGCACAGATACGCAGTATTTT. Protein: CASALVRGSSTDTQYF.

This clonotype was observed a handful of times. V and J are TRBV7-9 and TRBJ2-5, with 8 bases matching TRBD2. This CDR3 has 20 amino acids. Germline V gene data show CDR1 as SEHNR and CDR2 as FQNEAQ (reference sequence). Trimming removed 3 bases from V and 5 bases from J; junction bases left unmatched: 23. The CDR3 loop is CASSFGQAGVYGPQWETQYF. CDR3 coding DNA: TGTGCCAGCAGCTTCGGGCAAGCGGGAGTTTACGGCCCACAGTGGGAGACCCAGTACTTC.

This sequence joins TRBV15 and TRBJ2-3; 11 bases map to TRBD2. The CDR3 spans 18 residues. Trimming took 0 bases from V and 2 from J; bases not matched to a gene: 7. Germline V CDR1 and CDR2: LNHNV, YYDKDF (reference sequence). Here the CDR3 reads CATSRDTLAGVPTDTQYF. DNA of the CDR3: TGTGCCACCAGCAGAGATACACTAGCGGGAGTCCCCACAGATACGCAGTATTTT.

This clonotype has more than one count but fewer than ten. The chain uses TRBV6-5 and TRBJ2-6; D not resolved. CDR3 length: 16 amino acids. Germline V lookup: CDR1 MNHEY, CDR2 SVGAGI. V was shortened by 3 bases and J by 4 bases, with 13 bases between the two germline ends. CDR3 in amino acids: CASSYIRARGANVLTF. CDR3 DNA sequence: TGTGCCAGCAGTTATATAAGGGCACGGGGGGCCAACGTCCTGACTTTC.

The sample holds many counts of this clonotype. The chain couples TRBV4-1 to TRBJ2-7; TRBD2 aligns across 11 bases. V was pared by 3 bases and J by 3 bases, with 4 bases of the junction left unmatched. This CDR3 comprises 15 residues. CDR1 and CDR2 (germline): MGHRA, YSYEKL. The CDR3 loop reads CASSQTTSGVYEQYF. CDR3 nucleotide sequence: TGCGCCAGCAGCCAGACGACTAGCGGGGTCTACGAGCAGTACTTC.

The chain links TRBV5-5 to TRBJ2-2, with D possibly being TRBD1 (5 bases). Trimming took off 6 bases at V and 1 base at J, with 19 bases between the two ends. This CDR3 is built from 17 residues. The germline gives CDR1 SGHKS, CDR2 YYEKEE (reference sequence). Written as DNA, the CDR3 is TGTGCCAGCACCCCTGCGAGCAGGGCCCTGAACACCGGGGAGCTGTTTTTT. Its translation is CASTPASRALNTGELFF.

A few counts support this clonotype. The V call is TRBV7-9, the J call TRBJ2-2, with D unclear. This CDR3 is built from 12 residues. Germline V gene data show CDR1 as SEHNR and CDR2 as FQNEAQ (reference sequence). The ends were cut back, 3 bases at V and 7 bases at J, with 6 bases in the middle. In DNA form, the CDR3 reads TGTGCCAGCAGCTTGACGGTCGGGGAGCTGTTTTTT. Translated, it gives CASSLTVGELFF.

The genes are TRBV5-1 and TRBJ2-2; D not certain. Germline assignment: CDR1 SGHRS and CDR2 YFSETQ. Trimming pared 2 bases from V and 5 bases from J, leaving 13 bases between. The CDR3 totals 15 residues. The CDR3 coding sequence is TGCGCCAGCAGCTTAGATGCGGCGAGGACCGGGGAGCTGTTTTTT. Its translation: CASSLDAARTGELFF.

The V and J genes are TRBV28 and TRBJ2-1, with 8 positions matching TRBD2. Trimming removed 7 bases from V and 6 bases from J; junction bases left unmatched: 11. Germline CDR1 and CDR2: MDHEN and SYDVKM. This CDR3 spans 15 amino acids. This chain's CDR3 is CASTLGRGSFNEQFF. CDR3 in DNA: TGTGCCAGCACTCTCGGGAGGGGGTCTTTCAATGAGCAGTTCTTC.

This clonotype was picked up a small number of times. J is TRBJ2-5 and V is TRBV7-9; 7 nucleotides align to TRBD1. V lost 2 bases and J lost 2; bases outside the gene matches: 14. This CDR3 region has 18 residues. CDR1 and CDR2 from the germline V gene are SEHNR and FQNEAQ (reference sequence). The CDR3, as DNA: TGTGCCAGCAGCTTACCGAAGAAGTTACAGGGGCGGCAAGAGACCCAGTACTTC. As protein: CASSLPKKLQGRQETQYF.

The CDR3 spells CSASSGKSPYEQYF. The CDR3 coding sequence is TGCAGTGCCAGTAGCGGGAAGTCCCCATACGAGCAGTACTTC. The chain joins TRBV20-1 to TRBJ2-7; TRBD2 aligns across 8 bases. The CDR3 contains 14 residues. The germline gives CDR1 DFQATT, CDR2 SNEGSKA (reference sequence). The trim removed 6 bases at V and 4 bases at J, leaving 11 bases unmatched.

This clonotype has at least ten counts. V gene TRBV20-1 combines with J gene TRBJ2-5; TRBD1 might be the D (5 bases). The CDR3 covers 14 residues. The ends were cut back, 3 bases at V and 5 bases at J, with 16 bases in the middle. The V gene's germline CDR1 is DFQATT and CDR2 SNEGSKA (reference sequence). The CDR3 DNA follows: TGCAGTGCTAGTCCGGCAGGGTTCTTGGAGACCCAGTACTTC. The encoded protein is CSASPAGFLETQYF.

The table lists this clonotype with many counts. This chain connects TRBV5-5 to TRBJ2-1, with D unresolved. The V gene lost 4 bases and the J gene lost 8 bases, with 13 bases spanning the gap. Per the germline V gene, CDR1 is SGHKS and CDR2 is YYEKEE (reference sequence). CDR3 length: 13 residues. As DNA, the CDR3 is TGTGCCAGCAGCAGCTTCTGGGGTCATGAGCAGTTCTTC. Protein sequence: CASSSFWGHEQFF.

A few counts support this clonotype. This sequence joins TRBV27 and TRBJ2-3; tentatively, D is TRBD1 or TRBD2 (5 bases each). Germline V gives CDR1 MNHEY, CDR2 SMNVEV (reference sequence). The CDR3 spans 14 residues. Trimming left V 4 bases short and J 6 bases short, with 14 bases between. CDR3 loop: CASSSRDPWDTQYF. CDR3 bases: TGTGCCAGCAGTTCAAGGGACCCCTGGGATACGCAGTATTTT.